This TCR beta chain was sequenced in a study of graft-versus-host responses after intestinal transplantation. Study results and limitations: Investigators detected GvH clones in recipient marrow, with some emerging earlier in ileum or blood.

The CDR3 contains 12 residues. The V end lost 3 bases, the J end lost 1 base, and 3 bases lay between the germline ends. CDR1 and CDR2 from the germline V gene are MGHDK and SYGVNS. Only in-frame clones appear in the TCRdb table, and some are missing; sequencing was by immunoSEQ multiplex PCR. Of 45,000 to 60,000 clones in the sample, 80% to 95% were seen once. In regard to this clone: Antigen specificity is unknown.

The receptor comes from a human donor who was the organ donor for an intestinal transplant. Source: unstimulated CD4+ T cells sorted from spleen or lymph node cells, taken before transplant. The rearrangement joins TRBV25-1 to TRBJ2-5; D uncertain. The CDR3: CASSDGQETQYF. DNA for the CDR3: TGTGCCAGCAGTGACGGCCAAGAGACCCAGTACTTC.